A selection of T cell receptor beta chains follows, all from one sample in a study of blood T cells in healthy people across ages. TCRdb re-derived calls from the 5' RACE reads in MiXCR, one entry per CDR3 protein. The sample has about 1.6 million distinct CDR3 sequences, 30% to 40% seen once; the top ten hold about 11%. Input material: blood. Receptors were obtained from a woman under 40 in good health. The CDR3 runs from the conserved cysteine through the conserved F or W. The D gene is left open where the match is weak. Not all rows give a size; the values are once, few, many and, for expanded clones, a class.

-	-	TRBV29-1	TRBJ1-1	TGCAGCGTTCGGGACGCACGGAAGCCTGAAACTTTCTTT	CSVRDARKPETFF
-	-	TRBV3-1	TRBJ1-1	TGTGCCAGCAGCACGCGGGCCATAGGGACTGAAGCTTTCTTT	CASSTRAIGTEAFF
-	-	TRBV7-3	TRBJ1-2	TGTGCCAGCAGCTTAACCCTCGACGTATCCCCAAGTGGCTACACCTTC	CASSLTLDVSPSGYTF
few	-	TRBV6-1	TRBJ1-2	TGTGCCAGCAGTATCCGGGAAGGCTATGGCTACACCTTC	CASSIREGYGYTF
-	-	TRBV6-5	TRBJ1-2	TGTGCCAGCAGGGCCGGGATCTATGGCTACACCTTC	CASRAGIYGYTF
-	-	TRBV12-3/TRBV12-4	TRBJ2-7	TGTGCCAGCAACCGCCAGAACAGTCAGTACGAGCAGTACTTC	CASNRQNSQYEQYF
-	-	TRBV11-2	TRBJ2-7	TGTGCCAGCAGCTTAGGCGAGGGTGGAGTTACCACCTACGAGCAGTACTTC	CASSLGEGGVTTYEQYF
many	-	TRBV10-2	TRBJ2-5	TGCGCCAGCTCAAGGGTGGCGTCGGCAGAGACCCAGTACTTC	CASSRVASAETQYF
few	TRBD2	TRBV6-6	TRBJ2-1	TGTGCCAGCAGCTACTGGACTAGCGGGATGGGGGATGAGCAGTTCTTC	CASSYWTSGMGDEQFF
few	-	TRBV3-1	TRBJ2-1	TGTGCCAGCAGCCTCCAGGCAGGTGGCTACAATGAGCAGTTCTTC	CASSLQAGGYNEQFF
-	TRBD1	TRBV20-1	TRBJ1-5	TGCAGTGCCCCCGGACAGGGAGTCTGGGTCAATCAGCCCCAGCATTTT	CSAPGQGVWVNQPQHF
few	-	TRBV20-1	TRBJ2-7	TGCAGTGCTAGAGATCACAGGGAGACGGGGTACGAGCAGTACTTC	CSARDHRETGYEQYF
few	TRBD1	TRBV6-5	TRBJ2-1	TGTGCCAGCAGTTACTCTGGGACAGGGGGAACGTCCTACAATGAGCAGTTCTTC	CASSYSGTGGTSYNEQFF
few	-	TRBV5-1	TRBJ2-3	TGCGCCAGCAGCTTGACGTGGGAGCAGGGTACGCAGTATTTT	CASSLTWEQGTQYF
once	-	TRBV24-1	TRBJ2-1	TGTGCCACCAGTGATTCGAAGGTCCGGGGGGCGGGATTGAATGAGCAGTTCTTC	CATSDSKVRGAGLNEQFF
-	TRBD2	TRBV25-1	TRBJ2-1	TGTGCCAGCAGTGAAGGGGGGGGGGATGAGCAGTTCTTC	CASSEGGGDEQFF
-	-	TRBV5-1	TRBJ2-1	TGCGCCAGCGTTGGGGAAAGCTTAATGGAGGCGGAGCAGTTCTTC	CASVGESLMEAEQFF
-	TRBD1	TRBV5-1	TRBJ2-2	TGCGCCAGCAGCGGGACAGCCACGAACACCGGGGAGCTGTTTTTT	CASSGTATNTGELFF
many	-	TRBV29-1	TRBJ2-1	TGCAGCGTCACGGCTGCCCCGAGGTTCTTC	CSVTAAPRFF
-	-	TRBV2	TRBJ2-5	TGTGCCAGCAGTGCCTTGATTGGGGCCGGGGAGACCCAGTACTTC	CASSALIGAGETQYF
-	-	TRBV11-1	TRBJ2-1	TGTGCCAGCAGCCTACCGAGGGGACCCGACTCCTACAATGAGCAGTTCTTC	CASSLPRGPDSYNEQFF
-	TRBD2	TRBV7-8	TRBJ2-1	TGTGCCAGCAGCCTCGTCCCCACGCTACTAGCGGGGCAGGTCTTC	CASSLVPTLLAGQVF
-	TRBD2	TRBV7-7	TRBJ2-3	TGTGCCAGCAGCCCCTGCGGGGGGACAGATACGCAGTATTTT	CASSPCGGTDTQYF
-	-	TRBV2	TRBJ2-7	TGTGCCAGCTTAACCGGGACATCCGGCTACGAGCAGTACTTC	CASLTGTSGYEQYF
many	-	TRBV29-1	TRBJ1-5	TGCAGCGTTGGAGGGGGATCTAATCAGCCCCAGCATTTT	CSVGGGSNQPQHF
-	TRBD1	TRBV29-1	TRBJ1-1	TGCAGCGCGATGACAGGGCCCACTGAAGCTTTCTTT	CSAMTGPTEAFF
few	TRBD1	TRBV20-1	TRBJ2-3	TGCAGTGCTAGTGTCGGGACAGGGTATAGCACAGATACGCAGTATTTT	CSASVGTGYSTDTQYF
few	TRBD2	TRBV4-1	TRBJ2-2	TGCGCCAGCAGCCAAGTGGTAGCGGGAGGGGTCGGGGAGCTGTTTTTT	CASSQVVAGGVGELFF
once	-	TRBV20-1	TRBJ1-1	TGCAGTGCCGGGGCCCCGCGGGGTTATGGGAACACTGAAGCTTTCTTT	CSAGAPRGYGNTEAFF
few	TRBD2	TRBV4-1	TRBJ2-5	TGCGCCAGCAGCCAAGATCACGAGCGGGGGGGATCAGAGACCCAGTACTTC	CASSQDHERGGSETQYF
few	-	TRBV9	TRBJ2-3	TGTGCCAGCAGCGGGAGGGACGGAGGAAACACAGATACGCAGTATTTT	CASSGRDGGNTDTQYF
few	-	TRBV27	TRBJ2-2	TGTGCCAGCAGTCCCTGGACCGGGGAGCTGTTTTTT	CASSPWTGELFF
few	TRBD1	TRBV27	TRBJ2-7	TGTACCAGCAGTCCTACGGACAGGGGCTCCTACGAGCAGTACTTC	CTSSPTDRGSYEQYF
-	-	TRBV9	TRBJ1-6	TGTGCCAGCAGCGTAGAGGACAGAAATTCACCCCTCCACTTT	CASSVEDRNSPLHF
once	TRBD1	TRBV20-1	TRBJ1-5	TGCAGTGCTATCCCCCAGGACAGGCCCAATCAGCCCCAGCATTTT	CSAIPQDRPNQPQHF
few	TRBD2	TRBV6-5	TRBJ2-1	TGTGCCAGCAGTTACGTCGGGGGAGGGCCTGGTGAGCAGTTCTTC	CASSYVGGGPGEQFF
few	-	TRBV25-1	TRBJ1-2	TGTGCCAGCAGTGACACTGGCGGTGCCCACTATGGCTACACCTTC	CASSDTGGAHYGYTF
once	TRBD2	TRBV20-1	TRBJ2-5	TGCAGTGCTCTGACTGGGTCGGGAGGCCCTGAGCCCCAGTACTTC	CSALTGSGGPEPQYF
-	-	TRBV7-2	TRBJ2-1	TGTGCCAGCAGCTTCACACCAGATTATTCCTACAATGAGCAGTTCTTC	CASSFTPDYSYNEQFF
-	-	TRBV20-1	TRBJ1-1	TGCAGTGCCCAGACAGGATTCAACACTGAAGCTTTCTTT	CSAQTGFNTEAFF
-	TRBD1	TRBV11-2	TRBJ1-1	TGTGCCAGCAGCCCCTCACAGGGGCCGAAGAACACTGAAGCTTTCTTT	CASSPSQGPKNTEAFF
few	-	TRBV7-3	TRBJ2-3	TGTGCCAGCAGCTTAGTAGGGGCGATCACAGATACGCAGTATTTT	CASSLVGAITDTQYF
-	-	TRBV12-3/TRBV12-4	TRBJ2-7	TGTGCCAGCAGTGCCTCCGGGACACCCTCCTACGAGCAGTACTTC	CASSASGTPSYEQYF
few	TRBD1	TRBV15	TRBJ2-3	TGTGCCACCAGCAGAAAAGGACAGGGGGGTTTGCGGGATACGCAGTATTTT	CATSRKGQGGLRDTQYF
-	-	TRBV5-4	TRBJ1-5	TGTGCCAGCAGCTTAGGAGGTGAAGGGGTCAATCAGCCCCAGCATTTT	CASSLGGEGVNQPQHF
-	TRBD1	TRBV29-1	TRBJ1-2	TGCAGCGTTGTTGGGGGAAACAGGGGACAGGGAGGCTATGGCTACACCTTC	CSVVGGNRGQGGYGYTF
-	TRBD2	TRBV28	TRBJ2-1	TGTGCCAGCAGTTTTCTTCTAGCGGGACGGGAGAATGAGCAGTTCTTC	CASSFLLAGRENEQFF
-	-	TRBV3-1	TRBJ2-7	TGTGCCAGCAGCCATTGGGGAGCTTATGAGCAGTACTTC	CASSHWGAYEQYF
-	TRBD1	TRBV11-3	TRBJ2-1	TGTGCCAGCAGCTTCGGCAGGGGGCCTCTCAATGAGCAGTTCTTC	CASSFGRGPLNEQFF
few	-	TRBV6-4	TRBJ2-7	TGTGCCAGCACCCCCCGTAGGTACGAGCAGTACTTC	CASTPRRYEQYF
-	-	TRBV2	TRBJ2-2	TGTGCCAACAGTGATTGGACGAACACCGGGGAGCTGTTTTTT	CANSDWTNTGELFF
few	-	TRBV6-2/TRBV6-3	TRBJ2-1	TGTGCCAGCAGTTACTCGAGGGGCGAGGGCAATGAGCAGTTCTTC	CASSYSRGEGNEQFF
once	-	TRBV20-1	TRBJ2-1	TGCAGTGCTTCCCGGGCCCCTTGGCAGTTCTTC	CSASRAPWQFF
-	TRBD1	TRBV19	TRBJ1-1	TGTGCCAGTAGTGTTAACAGGGGGTATGAAGCTTTCTTT	CASSVNRGYEAFF
-	TRBD1	TRBV27	TRBJ2-3	TGTGCCAGCAGTCCGTCCGGGACAGTAAGCACAGATACGCAGTATTTT	CASSPSGTVSTDTQYF